Reported below is one TCR beta chain. Its antigen is as yet unknown. The sample comes from a study of T cell responses to AZD1222 COVID-19 vaccine. The CDR3 has 14 amino acids. V was clipped by 5 bases and J by 9 bases; unmatched bases: 8. CDR1 and CDR2 from the germline V gene are SGHTA and FQGNSA. Sequenced by immunoSEQ multiplex PCR; TCRdb stores in-frame clones only, minus some. The table records 75,000 to 100,000 clones, approximately 88% of them present only once. Overall study findings and caveats: Reportedly, close to half of spike-specific TCRs are directed against unmutated variant regions. The study identified only five or six AZD1222 recipients as seropositive at baseline. Compared with day 0, the breadth and depth of the Spike-specific TCR repertoire rose significantly after two doses of AZD1222. With dominance at 160-218 and 743-854, vaccine-associated CD4 TCRs spanned spike.

Here the sequenced sample was peripheral blood, taken on day 0 of AZD1222 vaccination. The chain has TRBV7-2 and TRBJ2-4, with 9 bases that match TRBD2. This sequence was found in an adult in good health. CDR3 bases: TGTGCCAGCAGCCTCAATAGCGGGAGAGGCATTCAGTACTTC. It codes for CASSLNSGRGIQYF.